A selection of T cell receptor beta chains follows, all from one sample in a study of CD8 T cells in Susac syndrome. TCRdb re-called the immunoSEQ multiplex PCR reads through MiXCR, storing one row per CDR3 protein. This sample has some 240,000 distinct CDR3 sequences, with 90% to 97% found just once. What was sequenced was CD4+ T cells from PBMCs. The receptors shown here come from a human donor with Susac syndrome. Each CDR3 is given with its conserved first and last residue. The order of the fields is D gene, clone size, J gene, V gene, CDR3 protein, CDR3 DNA. The D gene is left open where the match is weak. Clone size appears in some rows only: once, few, many, or a class for an expanded clone.

>NA|NA|TRBJ1-4|TRBV3-1
CASSSPPATNEKLFF
TGTGCCAGCAGCTCTCCCCCGGCAACTAATGAAAAACTGTTTTTT
>NA|NA|TRBJ1-2|TRBV6-5
CASSYAATGRFNYGYTF
TGTGCCAGCAGTTACGCGGCCACAGGGCGCTTTAACTATGGCTACACCTTC
>TRBD1|NA|TRBJ1-4|TRBV30
CAWNQGAREKLFF
TGTGCCTGGAACCAGGGGGCGCGTGAAAAACTGTTTTTT
>TRBD2|NA|TRBJ2-2|TRBV15
CATSRPIGLANTGELFF
TGTGCCACCAGCAGACCAATAGGACTAGCGAACACCGGGGAGCTGTTTTTT
>NA|NA|TRBJ2-5|TRBV10-2
CASRDHMGRETQYF
TGCGCCAGCAGGGACCACATGGGTAGGGAGACCCAGTACTTC
>TRBD2|NA|TRBJ2-7|TRBV6-5
CASRVAGGNSYEQYF
TGTGCCAGCAGAGTAGCGGGAGGCAACTCCTACGAGCAGTACTTC
>NA|NA|TRBJ2-3|TRBV20-1
CSAVDSSTDTQYF
TGCAGTGCTGTAGACTCTTCCACAGATACGCAGTATTTT
>NA|NA|TRBJ2-4|TRBV6-5
CASISENIQYF
TGTGCCAGCATATCCGAAAACATTCAGTACTTC
>NA|once|TRBJ2-7|TRBV25-1
CASSVVGGASYEQYF
TGTGCCAGCAGTGTCGTTGGGGGGGCGTCCTACGAGCAGTACTTC
>NA|NA|TRBJ1-2|TRBV20-1
CSARDSRQTYGYTF
TGCAGTGCTAGAGATTCCCGGCAGACCTATGGCTACACCTTC
>TRBD2|NA|TRBJ2-5|TRBV20-1
CSASPTSWVGETQYF
TGCAGTGCTAGTCCGACTAGCTGGGTTGGGGAGACCCAGTACTTC
>NA|NA|TRBJ2-1|TRBV7-7
CASSLGLQDKQFF
TGTGCTAGCAGCTTAGGGTTGCAGGATAAGCAGTTCTTC
>TRBD1|NA|TRBJ1-5|TRBV20-1
CSALRTGGSQPQHF
TGCAGTGCTCTCCGGACAGGGGGCAGCCAGCCCCAGCATTTT
>NA|once|TRBJ1-2|TRBV7-9
CASSLNLGAQGYTF
TGTGCCAGCAGCTTAAATCTGGGGGCGCAGGGCTACACCTTC
>TRBD1|NA|TRBJ2-5|TRBV14
CASSQEQGFVETQYF
TGTGCCAGCAGCCAAGAACAGGGGTTTGTAGAGACCCAGTACTTC
>TRBD2|NA|TRBJ2-5|TRBV9
CASSGPGGGQETQYF
TGTGCCAGCAGCGGCCCGGGAGGGGGGCAAGAGACCCAGTACTTC
>NA|NA|TRBJ2-7|TRBV20-1
CSARDRGRLSYEQYF
TGCAGTGCTAGAGACCGAGGGAGACTCTCCTACGAGCAGTACTTC
>NA|NA|TRBJ2-1|TRBV7-2
CASSPSPLIYNEQFF
TGTGCCAGCAGTCCTAGTCCACTGATCTACAATGAGCAGTTCTTC
>NA|once|TRBJ2-7|TRBV3-1
CASSYTGAGYEQYF
TGTGCCAGCAGCTACACGGGAGCGGGCTACGAGCAGTACTTC
>NA|NA|TRBJ2-2|TRBV6-5
CASRNREGGELFF
TGTGCCAGCAGAAACAGGGAGGGAGGGGAGCTGTTTTTT
>TRBD2|once|TRBJ2-3|TRBV7-7
CASSSSGSSTDTQYF
TGTGCTAGCAGCTCTAGCGGGAGCAGCACAGATACGCAGTATTTT
>NA|NA|TRBJ2-3|TRBV11-2
CASSRGFTDTQYF
TGTGCCAGCAGCAGAGGTTTTACAGATACGCAGTATTTT
>TRBD2|NA|TRBJ2-7|TRBV20-1
CSARKGGGSSEQYF
TGCAGTGCTAGGAAGGGCGGGGGGTCTAGCGAGCAGTACTTC
>NA|NA|TRBJ2-7|TRBV29-1
CSVYRRGGFRGGHEQYF
TGCAGCGTTTACCGGAGGGGCGGTTTCAGAGGGGGTCACGAGCAGTACTTC
>NA|NA|TRBJ1-2|TRBV14
CASSQLTEANYGYTF
TGTGCCAGCAGCCAGTTGACAGAAGCTAACTATGGCTACACCTTC
>TRBD2|NA|TRBJ2-1|TRBV6-1
CASSATSAGNEQFF
TGTGCCAGCAGTGCGACTAGCGCAGGAAATGAGCAGTTCTTC
>NA|once|TRBJ1-2|TRBV30
CAWRGVGYNGYTF
TGTGCCTGGAGGGGGGTAGGGTACAATGGCTACACCTTC
>NA|once|TRBJ2-7|TRBV4-2
CASSQDRDYEQYF
TGTGCCAGCAGCCAAGATCGGGACTACGAGCAGTACTTC
>TRBD1|NA|TRBJ2-3|TRBV29-1
CSVTRQGRTQYF
TGCAGCGTTACCCGACAGGGGCGTACGCAGTATTTT
>NA|NA|TRBJ1-1|TRBV24-1
CATSDPGPENTEAFF
TGTGCCACCAGTGACCCGGGGCCAGAGAACACTGAAGCTTTCTTT
>NA|NA|TRBJ1-2|TRBV2
CASSEISEGMGYTF
TGTGCCAGCAGTGAAATTTCGGAGGGTATGGGCTACACCTTC
>NA|NA|TRBJ2-7|TRBV29-1
CSVQWDPYEQYF
TGCAGCGTTCAATGGGATCCCTACGAGCAGTACTTC
>TRBD1|NA|TRBJ2-3|TRBV7-7
CASSLGTVNTDTQYF
TGTGCTAGCAGCCTAGGGACAGTAAACACAGATACGCAGTATTTT
>NA|NA|TRBJ2-1|TRBV9
CASSVVGGLGDNEQFF
TGTGCCAGCAGCGTAGTAGGGGGTTTGGGCGACAATGAGCAGTTCTTC
>TRBD1|once|TRBJ1-1|TRBV27
CASSLRDSAEAFF
TGTGCCAGCAGTTTACGGGACAGCGCTGAAGCTTTCTTT
>NA|NA|TRBJ2-3|TRBV29-1
CSVAPLVTSTDTQYF
TGCAGCGTTGCCCCACTAGTTACTAGCACAGATACGCAGTATTTT
>NA|once|TRBJ1-5|TRBV20-1
CSARAVVRGRNQPQHF
TGCAGTGCTAGAGCGGTCGTCCGGGGGCGGAATCAGCCCCAGCATTTT